This TCR beta chain was sequenced in a study of patients and donors after allogeneic stem cell transplantation. MiXCR, applied by TCRdb to the RT-PCR reads, yields one record per CDR3 protein. The sample yields fewer than 200,000 distinct CDR3 sequences, roughly 30% seen once. Germline V CDR1 and CDR2: SEHNR, FQNEAQ (reference sequence). This CDR3 has 12 amino acids. Deletions cut 4 bases from V and 10 bases from J, with 12 bases between. This receptor was obtained from a human donor who was either an allogeneic HSCT recipient or a stem cell or donor lymphocyte infusion donor (not recorded which). It is not recorded whose cells these are; they may come from a transplant donor. V gene TRBV7-9 combines with J gene TRBJ2-3; D is unresolved. The sequencing sample was made of blood, either unsorted or a sorted T cell fraction (not recorded which). The CDR3 DNA reads as TGTGCCAGCAGCTCTGTTTTTGGTGCGCAGTATTTT. It encodes CASSSVFGAQYF.